The 27 T cell receptor beta chains listed next were all sequenced from one sample in a study of CXCR3-negative and CXCR3-positive naive CD8 T cells. Each TRB cDNA library was prepared by 5' RACE (with UMI labels). TCRdb processed the 5' RACE reads again and assigns one entry to each CDR3 protein, with no DNA. Across roughly 60,000 distinct CDR3 sequences, the top ten clones capture roughly 0.8% of the sample. Study-wide findings and caveats: Hydrophobicity of TRB CDR3s was greater in CXCR3-positive naive cells than in CXCR3-negative naive cells.

Their antigens remain unidentified. The sample comprised naive CXCR3+ CD8+ T cells from blood. As to subset: CD45RO-CCR7+CD27+CD95- naive CD8+ T cells expressing CXCR3 (TNR3+). The receptor source for this set is a human donor in good health. Some clones in this sample may be carry-over from other donors' samples.

This chain connects TRBV30 to TRBJ1-1. The CDR3 is made up of 12 amino acids. Germline V gives CDR1 GTSNPN, CDR2 SVGIG (reference sequence). This CDR3 is CAWSSLGTEAFF.

The V call is TRBV19, the J call TRBJ2-7; there is no DNA to check the TCRdb D call of TRBD2. There are 17 residues in the CDR3. Germline-derived CDR1 and CDR2 are LNHDA and SQIVND (reference sequence). This CDR3 reads CASSLASGGRTSYEQYF. The entire variable domain, with the rest obtained from reference TRBV19 and TRBJ2-7, is as follows: DGGITQSPKYLFRKEGQNVTLSCEQNLNHDAMYWYRQDPGQGLRLIYYSQIVNDFQKGDIAEGYSVSREKKESFPLTVTSAQKNPTAFYLCASSLASGGRTSYEQYFGPGTRLTVT.

The chain combines TRBV19 with TRBJ1-2; TCRdb designates TRBD1, a call that cannot be tested without DNA. CDR3 length: 13 amino acids. Germline V lookup: CDR1 LNHDA, CDR2 SQIVND (reference sequence). The CDR3 region is CASSIPPGYGYTF.

The chain uses TRBV14 and TRBJ2-3; there is no DNA to check the TCRdb D call of TRBD2. CDR1 and CDR2 (germline): SGHDN, FVKESK. The CDR3 contains 16 residues. Here the CDR3 reads CASSQTLASGGNTQYF.

V gene TRBV29-1 combines with J gene TRBJ2-7; the D gene TCRdb calls, TRBD2, cannot be checked with no DNA. CDR1 and CDR2 from the germline V gene are SQVTM and ANQGSEA. CDR3 length: 15 residues. The CDR3 loop is CSVEDMASGSIEQYF.

The chain is built from TRBV7-8 and TRBJ1-2; absent DNA, TCRdb's TRBD1 call cannot be checked. The germline CDR1 and CDR2 sequences are SGHVS and FQNEAQ. This CDR3 spans 16 amino acids. CDR3: CASSLYRPGVDYGYTF.

The chain recombines TRBV29-1 with TRBJ1-1; there is no DNA to check the TCRdb D call of TRBD1. The CDR3 is 12 residues long. From germline, CDR1 is SQVTM and CDR2 ANQGSEA. CDR3 sequence reads: CSATGDDTEAFF.

This sequence joins TRBV29-1 and TRBJ1-4; the D call of TRBD1 rests on TCRdb alone, since no DNA is present to check it. From germline, CDR1 is SQVTM and CDR2 ANQGSEA. CDR3 size: 16 residues. The CDR3 here is CSVEDRWDKEDEKLFF.

The chain is built from TRBV6-1 and TRBJ1-3. Germline CDR1 is MNHNS and CDR2 is SASEGT. The CDR3 has 13 residues. The CDR3 sequence is CASSEPYGNTIYF.

The chain couples TRBV7-9 to TRBJ2-7; TCRdb outputs TRBD2, but without DNA this stays unchecked. The V gene's germline CDR1 is SEHNR and CDR2 FQNEAQ (reference sequence). CDR3 length equals 16 residues. The CDR3 sequence is CASSFSDGLQTYEQYF.

The chain carries TRBV27 and TRBJ2-7; the TRBD1 assignment by TCRdb is unverifiable without DNA. CDR1 MNHEY and CDR2 SMNVEV come from the germline V gene (reference sequence). CDR3 length: 13 amino acids. The CDR3 protein is CASMSTGGYEQYF.

The chain is built from TRBV7-8 and TRBJ2-5; the TCRdb D gene call, TRBD1, has no DNA to confirm it. The CDR3 covers 16 residues. Germline V gene sequence: CDR1 SGHVS, CDR2 FQNEAQ. CDR3 in amino acids: CASSPKGTGGWETQYF.

This chain uses TRBV7-2 with TRBJ1-3. Germline V gene data show CDR1 as SGHTA and CDR2 as FQGNSA. The CDR3 is 17 residues long. The CDR3 loop reads CASSLAGRWNTGNTIYF.

V is TRBV14 and J is TRBJ2-3; the D call from TCRdb, TRBD2, cannot be confirmed without DNA. The germline gives CDR1 SGHDN, CDR2 FVKESK. CDR3 length: 16 residues. CDR3 amino acids: CASSQVGPNPQITQYF.

V and J are TRBV9 and TRBJ2-7; with no DNA, the TCRdb D assignment of TRBD2 cannot be verified. The CDR3 length is 15 residues. Germline loops: CDR1 SGDLS, CDR2 YYNGEE. The CDR3 region is CASSVEKGPAYEKYF.

The rearrangement joins TRBV14 to TRBJ1-1; the TRBD1 assignment by TCRdb is unverifiable without DNA. This CDR3 contains 13 residues. Per germline, CDR1 SGHDN and CDR2 FVKESK. CDR3 amino acids: CASSLTGSTEAFF.

The chain employs TRBV4-3 and TRBJ2-2. Germline CDR1 reads LGHNA; CDR2 reads YSLEER. The CDR3 contains 16 residues. CDR3 sequence: CASSQAQNPNTGELFF.

The rearrangement uses TRBV7-9 and TRBJ1-4; the TCRdb call, TRBD1, lacks DNA for checking. This CDR3 contains 14 residues. The germline CDR1 and CDR2 sequences are SEHNR and FQNEAQ (reference sequence). The CDR3 loop is CASSLVTGVEKLFF.

The gene calls are TRBV7-3 and TRBJ1-1; TCRdb's assignment of TRBD1 cannot be checked, as there is no DNA. Germline values: CDR1 SGHTA, CDR2 FQGTGA. This CDR3 spans 13 amino acids. The CDR3 spells CASSLGGVTEAFF.

CDR3 sequence: CASSQPPDTVGPLHF. The chain couples TRBV28 to TRBJ1-6; TCRdb selects TRBD1, and the lack of DNA leaves this call unchecked. The CDR3 spans 15 residues. CDR1 and CDR2 from the germline V gene are MDHEN and SYDVKM.

This chain uses TRBV20-1 with TRBJ2-7; TCRdb calls TRBD1, which cannot be checked without DNA. Germline-derived CDR1 and CDR2 are DFQATT and SNEGSKA (reference sequence). The CDR3 runs 13 residues. The CDR3 here is CSARGDRDYEQYF.

The V and J genes are TRBV6-2 or TRBV6-3 and TRBJ2-5; there is no DNA to check the TCRdb D call of TRBD1. Germline CDR1 reads MNHEY; CDR2 reads SVGEGT. This CDR3 has 14 residues. The CDR3 sequence is CASAWQGSHGTQYF.

The rearrangement joins TRBV19 to TRBJ2-1. The CDR3 has 15 amino acids. CDR1 is LNHDA, CDR2 SQIVND, per germline (reference sequence). The CDR3 sequence is CASRGSGSSYNEQFF.

This chain uses TRBV7-3 with TRBJ2-6. The CDR3 consists of 15 residues. The germline CDR1 and CDR2 sequences are SGHTA and FQGTGA. CDR3 in amino acids: CASSSWDSGANVLTF.

The J gene is TRBJ2-2, the V gene TRBV24-1; the TRBD1 assignment by TCRdb is unverifiable without DNA. The CDR3 contains 17 residues. CDR1 KGHDR and CDR2 SFDVKD come from the germline V gene. The CDR3 is CATSVLRDRRNTGELFF.

The chain is built from TRBV7-2 and TRBJ2-7; the D call from TCRdb, TRBD1, cannot be confirmed without DNA. The CDR3 is made up of 14 amino acids. The germline V gene encodes CDR1 SGHTA and CDR2 FQGNSA. The chain's CDR3 is CASSHPGGGVEQYF.

This sequence joins TRBV12-3 or TRBV12-4 and TRBJ2-1; TCRdb returns TRBD1, unconfirmable since there is no DNA. This CDR3 comprises 15 residues. CDR3: CASSLVGQNYNEQFF.